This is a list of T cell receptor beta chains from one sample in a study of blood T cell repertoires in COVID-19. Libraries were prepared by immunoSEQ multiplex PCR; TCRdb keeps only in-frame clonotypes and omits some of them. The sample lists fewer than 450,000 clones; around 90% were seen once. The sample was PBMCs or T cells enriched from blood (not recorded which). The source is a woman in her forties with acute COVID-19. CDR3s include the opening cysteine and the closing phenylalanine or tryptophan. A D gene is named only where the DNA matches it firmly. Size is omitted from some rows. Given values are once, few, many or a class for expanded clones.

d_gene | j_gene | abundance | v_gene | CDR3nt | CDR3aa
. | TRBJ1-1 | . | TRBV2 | TGTGCCAGCAACCCAGGACGGGAGCGATCGAACACTGAAGCTTTCTTT | CASNPGRERSNTEAFF
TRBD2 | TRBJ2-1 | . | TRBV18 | TGTGCCAGCTCACCAATGCGGGGGTCTTCCTACAATGAGCAGTTCTTC | CASSPMRGSSYNEQFF
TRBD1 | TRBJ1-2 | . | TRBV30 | TGTGCCTGGAGTGCGGGACAGGCGATTGGCTACACCTTC | CAWSAGQAIGYTF
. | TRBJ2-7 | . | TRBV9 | TGTGCCAGCAGCGGGGGCCGATCCTACGAGCAGTACTTC | CASSGGRSYEQYF
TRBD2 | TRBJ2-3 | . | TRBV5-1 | TGCGCCAGCAGCTGGGGGCCGGGACTAGCGGGGGGCACAGATACGCAGTATTTT | CASSWGPGLAGGTDTQYF
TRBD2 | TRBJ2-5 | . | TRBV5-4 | TGTGCCAGCAGCTCAGAGCGGGGGGGGCCAGAGACCCAGTACTTC | CASSSERGGPETQYF
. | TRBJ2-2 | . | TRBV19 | TGTGCCAGTAGCAAAGGGGGGGGATCCGGGGAGCTGTTTTTT | CASSKGGGSGELFF
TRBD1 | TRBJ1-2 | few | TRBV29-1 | TGCAGCGTTGATGGGCGGGGGCAGGGGGCATGGGGCTACACCTTC | CSVDGRGQGAWGYTF
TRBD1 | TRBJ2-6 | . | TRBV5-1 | TGCGCCAGCAGTCGGGACAGGGACTCTGGGGCCAACGTCCTGACTTTC | CASSRDRDSGANVLTF
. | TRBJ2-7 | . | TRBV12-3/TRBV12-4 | TGTGCCAGCAGCCCCGGCTCCTACGAGCAGTACTTC | CASSPGSYEQYF
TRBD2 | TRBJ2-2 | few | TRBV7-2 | TGTGCCAGCAGCTTCAGGACTAGCGGGACGCACACCGGGGAGCTGTTTTTT | CASSFRTSGTHTGELFF
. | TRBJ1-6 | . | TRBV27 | TGTGCCAGCACCCTGACCGGGACACATTCACCCCTCCACTTT | CASTLTGTHSPLHF
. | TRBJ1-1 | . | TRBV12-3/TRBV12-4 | TGTGCCAGCAGCCTCCGGCAGGGCACTGAAGCTTTCTTT | CASSLRQGTEAFF
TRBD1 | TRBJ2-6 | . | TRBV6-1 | TGTGCCAGCAGTGAAGTGACAGGGTGGATTGGGGCCAACGTCCTGACTTTC | CASSEVTGWIGANVLTF
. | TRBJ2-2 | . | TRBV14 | TGTGCCAGCAGCCACGGTAGCTTGCACACCGGGGAGCTGTTTTTT | CASSHGSLHTGELFF
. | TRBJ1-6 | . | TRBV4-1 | TGCGCCAGCAGCCAAGACCCCCCGGGAGTCTCCTATAATTCACCCCTCCACTTT | CASSQDPPGVSYNSPLHF
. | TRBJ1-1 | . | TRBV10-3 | TGTGCCATCAGGGGGGGGGCCTGGGCTGAAGCTTTCTTT | CAIRGGAWAEAFF
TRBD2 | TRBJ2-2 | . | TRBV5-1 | TGCGCCAGCAGCTCATCGGGGGGGCCGGGCACCGGGGAGCTGTTTTTT | CASSSSGGPGTGELFF
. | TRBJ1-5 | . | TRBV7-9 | TGTGCCAGCAGCCCCCCGGGAGGAGGCAATCAGCCCCAGCATTTT | CASSPPGGGNQPQHF
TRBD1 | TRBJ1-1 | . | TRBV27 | TGTGCCAGCAGTTTGACAGGGGGCCCTGAAGCTTTCTTT | CASSLTGGPEAFF
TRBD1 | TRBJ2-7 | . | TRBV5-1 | TGCGCCAGCAGCTCTCAGGACAGGGGGCGCCCCTACGAGCAGTACTTC | CASSSQDRGRPYEQYF
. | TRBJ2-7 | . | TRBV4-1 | TGCGCCAGCAGCCAAGTAGTTGACGAGCAGTACTTC | CASSQVVDEQYF
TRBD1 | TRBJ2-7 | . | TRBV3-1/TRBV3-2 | TGTGCCAGCAGCCGGACAGGGCCCTACGAGCAGTACTTC | CASSRTGPYEQYF
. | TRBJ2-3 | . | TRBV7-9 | TGTGCCACCCCGTCCGGGGGATCAGGTAGAGATACGCAGTATTTT | CATPSGGSGRDTQYF
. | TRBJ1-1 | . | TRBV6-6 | TGTGCCAGCACCCCTGAAGGAGGGGCAGCTTTCTTT | CASTPEGGAAFF